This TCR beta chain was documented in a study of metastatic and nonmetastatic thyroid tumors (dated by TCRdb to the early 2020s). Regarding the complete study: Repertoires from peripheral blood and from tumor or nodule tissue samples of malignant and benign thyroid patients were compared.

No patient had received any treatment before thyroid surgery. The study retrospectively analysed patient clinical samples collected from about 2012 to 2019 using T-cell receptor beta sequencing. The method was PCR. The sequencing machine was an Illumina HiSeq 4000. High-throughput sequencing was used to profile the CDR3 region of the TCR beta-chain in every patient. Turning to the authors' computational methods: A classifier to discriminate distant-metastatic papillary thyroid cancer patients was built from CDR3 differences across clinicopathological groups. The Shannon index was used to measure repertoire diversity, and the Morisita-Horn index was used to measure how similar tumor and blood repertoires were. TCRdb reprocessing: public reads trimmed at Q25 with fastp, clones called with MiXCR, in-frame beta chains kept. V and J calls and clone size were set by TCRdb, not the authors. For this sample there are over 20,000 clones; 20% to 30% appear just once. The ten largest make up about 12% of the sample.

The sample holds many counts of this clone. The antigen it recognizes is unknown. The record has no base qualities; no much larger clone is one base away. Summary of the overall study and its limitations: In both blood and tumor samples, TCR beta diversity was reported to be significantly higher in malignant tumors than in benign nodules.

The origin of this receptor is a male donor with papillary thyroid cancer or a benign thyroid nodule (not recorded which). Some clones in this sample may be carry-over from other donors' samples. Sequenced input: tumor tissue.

The nucleotide sequence is given as TGTGCCAGCAGTCCATCGACCATTATCCTAAACTTCTATGGCTACACCTTC. Its amino acids are CASSPSTIILNFYGYTF. The sequence links TRBV28 to TRBJ1-2, with no reliable assignment of the D segment. The V end loses 5 bases and the J end loses 4 bases, and a stretch of 23 bases separates them. From its cysteine to its phenylalanine, the CDR3 spans 17 amino acids. Only the CDR3 region is kept as DNA, spanning 51 bases read in frame from base 1. CDR1 MDHEN and CDR2 SYDVKM are derived from the germline V gene.